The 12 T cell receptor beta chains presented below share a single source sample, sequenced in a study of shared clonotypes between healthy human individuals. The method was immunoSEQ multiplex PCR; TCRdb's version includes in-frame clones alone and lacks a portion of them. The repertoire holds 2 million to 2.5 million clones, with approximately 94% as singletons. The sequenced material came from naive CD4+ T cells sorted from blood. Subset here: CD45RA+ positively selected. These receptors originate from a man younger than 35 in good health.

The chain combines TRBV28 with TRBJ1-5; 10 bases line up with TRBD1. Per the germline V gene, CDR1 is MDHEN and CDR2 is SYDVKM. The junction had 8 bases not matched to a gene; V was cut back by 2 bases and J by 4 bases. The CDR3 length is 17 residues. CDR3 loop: CASSLQGQGIRNQPQHF. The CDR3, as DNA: TGTGCCAGCAGTTTACAGGGACAGGGGATTAGGAATCAGCCCCAGCATTTT.

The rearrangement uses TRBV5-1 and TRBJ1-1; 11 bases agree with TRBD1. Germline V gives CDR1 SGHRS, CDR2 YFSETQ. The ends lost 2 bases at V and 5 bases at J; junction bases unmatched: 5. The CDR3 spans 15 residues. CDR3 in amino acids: CASSLLGQGATEAFF. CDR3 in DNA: TGCGCCAGCAGCTTATTAGGACAGGGGGCTACTGAAGCTTTCTTT.

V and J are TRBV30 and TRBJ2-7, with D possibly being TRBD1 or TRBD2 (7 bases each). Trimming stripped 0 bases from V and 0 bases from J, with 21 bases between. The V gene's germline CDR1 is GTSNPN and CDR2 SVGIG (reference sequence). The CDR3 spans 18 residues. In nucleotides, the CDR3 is TGTGCCTGGAGTGTCCAGGGGGGGTTTTCGGGGATCTCCTACGAGCAGTACTTC. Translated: CAWSVQGGFSGISYEQYF.

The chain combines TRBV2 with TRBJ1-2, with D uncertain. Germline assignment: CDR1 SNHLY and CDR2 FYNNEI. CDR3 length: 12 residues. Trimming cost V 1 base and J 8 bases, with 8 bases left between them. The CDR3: CASSEGSMGYTF. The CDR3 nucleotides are TGTGCCAGCAGTGAAGGGAGCATGGGCTACACCTTC.

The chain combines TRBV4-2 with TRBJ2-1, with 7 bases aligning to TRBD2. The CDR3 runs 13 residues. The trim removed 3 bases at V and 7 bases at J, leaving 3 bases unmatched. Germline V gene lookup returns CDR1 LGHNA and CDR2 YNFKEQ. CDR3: CASSHVSGNEQFF. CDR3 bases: TGTGCCAGCAGCCACGTTAGCGGGAATGAGCAGTTCTTC.

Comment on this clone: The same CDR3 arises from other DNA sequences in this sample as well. The CDR3 DNA is TGCGCCAGCAGCTTGGCCTTAGCCAGCACAGATACGCAGTATTTT. It translates to CASSLALASTDTQYF. The chain links TRBV5-1 to TRBJ2-3; D remains unclear. The V and J ends lost 0 bases and 0 bases respectively, with 8 bases between them. Germline-derived CDR1 and CDR2 are SGHRS and YFSETQ. This CDR3 has 15 amino acids. The complete variable domain, with remaining parts taken from reference TRBV5-1 and TRBJ2-3, reads KAGVTQTPRYLIKTRGQQVTLSCSPISGHRSVSWYQQTPGQGLQFLFEYFSETQRNKGNFPGRFSGRQFSNSRSEMNVSTLELGDSALYLCASSLALASTDTQYFGPGTRLTVL.

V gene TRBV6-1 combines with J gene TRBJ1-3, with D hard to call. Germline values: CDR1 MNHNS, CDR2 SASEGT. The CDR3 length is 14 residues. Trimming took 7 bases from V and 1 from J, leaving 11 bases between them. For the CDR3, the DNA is TGTGCCAGCATTAGTCCTCTTTCTGGAAACACCATATATTTT. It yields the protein CASISPLSGNTIYF.

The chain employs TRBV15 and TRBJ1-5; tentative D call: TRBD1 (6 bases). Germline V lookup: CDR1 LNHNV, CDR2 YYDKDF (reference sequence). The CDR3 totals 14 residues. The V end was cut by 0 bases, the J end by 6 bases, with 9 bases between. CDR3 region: CATSREGGAQPQHF. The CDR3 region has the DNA TGTGCCACCAGCAGAGAAGGGGGAGCTCAGCCCCAGCATTTT.

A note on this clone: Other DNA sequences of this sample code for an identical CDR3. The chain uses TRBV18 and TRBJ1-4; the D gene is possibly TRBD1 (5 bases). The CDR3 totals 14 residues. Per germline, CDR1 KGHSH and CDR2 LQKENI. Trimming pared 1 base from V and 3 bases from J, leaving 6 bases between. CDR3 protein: CASSPQGPNEKLFF. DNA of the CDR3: TGTGCCAGCTCACCACAGGGGCCTAATGAAAAACTGTTTTTT.

CDR3 amino acids: CASSFTQGRMFF. CDR3 in DNA: TGTGCCAGCAGCTTTACTCAGGGTAGGATGTTTTTT. The V and J genes are TRBV5-6 and TRBJ1-4, with D possibly being TRBD1 (5 bases). The CDR3 is 12 residues long. CDR1 and CDR2 from the germline V gene are SGHDT and YYEEEE. Between the trimmed V and J ends, which lost 2 bases and 15 bases, there was a span of 14 bases.

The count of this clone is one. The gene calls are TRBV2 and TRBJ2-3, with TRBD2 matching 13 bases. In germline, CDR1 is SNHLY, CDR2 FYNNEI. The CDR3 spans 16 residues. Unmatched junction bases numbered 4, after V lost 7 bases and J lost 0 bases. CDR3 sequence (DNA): TGTGCCAGCACGATGACTAGCGGGAGGAGCACAGATACGCAGTATTTT. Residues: CASTMTSGRSTDTQYF.

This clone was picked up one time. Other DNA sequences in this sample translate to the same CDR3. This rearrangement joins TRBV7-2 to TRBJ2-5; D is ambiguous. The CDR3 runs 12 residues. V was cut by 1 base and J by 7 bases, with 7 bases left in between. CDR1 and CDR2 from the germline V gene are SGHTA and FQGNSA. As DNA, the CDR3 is TGTGCCAGCAGCTTAGAGGGTGGGACCCAGTACTTC. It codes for CASSLEGGTQYF.